This TCR beta chain came from a study of cytomegalovirus exposure and HLA in healthy donors. Study conclusions and caveats: After further analysis at a later stage, under 20,000 TCR beta sequences were associated with HLA alleles at 0.05 false discovery rate. Among CMV-associated TCR beta chains, most appeared HLA-restricted in a later analysis. Later work showed greater clonal expansion in HLA-associated TCR beta chains than in equally common others.

To note about this clone: The antigen is unknown.

Vbeta (60) and Jbeta (13) primers were used in the PCR. Clones were sequenced by immunoSEQ multiplex PCR, and TCRdb holds only the in-frame ones, with some missing. The sample yields more than 95,000 clones, roughly 80% seen once. This CDR3 contains 13 residues. V was clipped by 3 bases and J by 6 bases, with 9 bases between them. Germline CDR1 SGHTA, CDR2 FQGNSA. This receptor was taken from a young man in good health and CMV-seronegative. Material: PBMCs. The J gene is TRBJ1-5, the V gene TRBV7-2; D is possibly TRBD1 (5 bases). DNA of the CDR3: TGTGCCAGCAGCTTCGGGGGGTTTCAGCCCCAGCATTTT. Its translation: CASSFGGFQPQHF.